Here is one TCR beta chain with its context. This clone's antigen is unknown. Base qualities are not provided; no much larger clone lies one nucleotide away. Donors were 39 systemically healthy Caucasian individuals from Russia aged 6 to 90 years. About 9.6 milliliters of peripheral blood were collected from each donor into EDTA-treated Vacutainer tubes. PBMCs were isolated by Ficoll-Paque density-gradient centrifugation, with at least 7 million obtained per sample. Trizol reagent was used to extract total RNA from PBMCs, with at least 5.5 micrograms per sample. Naive CD45RAhigh/CD27high T cell percentages were measured by flow cytometry on a PBMC aliquot from every donor. Taken from the germline V gene, the CDR1 and CDR2 loops are SGDLS and YYNGEE. The CDR3 goes from the cysteine to the phenylalanine over 16 residues. Only the CDR3 DNA is retained, 48 bases long and in frame from the first base. V is shortened by 4 bases, J by 3 bases, and the region joining them spans 17 bases.

Library preparation used 5' RACE. This sample was sequenced with an Illumina HiSeq 2500. The second PCR ran for about 7 to 11 cycles and used a J-beta primer mix along with a sample-barcoded 5' primer. A template-switch 5' adaptor carrying 12 random nucleotides introduced a unique molecular identifier onto each TCR beta cDNA molecule. At least 2.5 million CDR3-containing paired-end reads were obtained from each sample. All of the RNA was converted into first-strand cDNA using the Mint cDNA synthesis kit, with a TRBC-specific oligonucleotide serving as the primer. After uracil-DNA glycosylase treatment, a first 18-cycle PCR used universal primers M1SS and BC2_uni_R on all cDNA. The authors' analysis ran thus. Each sample was normalized by randomly selecting 1 million high-quality reads, each carrying a distinct molecular identifier. Reads with shared molecular identifiers were discarded instead of being binned into consensus sequences. MiTCR, run with a Q25 quality threshold and the strictest error-elimination algorithm, handled CDR3 identification, clonotype clustering and error correction. A nonparametric unseen species model with Euler transformation was used to estimate a lower bound on total TCR beta diversity. TCRdb trimmed the raw reads at Q25, called clones with MiXCR and kept productive beta chains. Each entry is one CDR3 protein sequence, shown with its most common DNA and genes. These V and J calls originate from TCRdb's pipeline instead of the authors' own analysis. The sample profile shows just over 1 million distinct CDR3 sequences; under 55% of them were found once. Jointly, the top ten make up 15% to 20% of the sample.

This entry comes from a study of blood T cells in healthy people across ages (dated by TCRdb to between 2015 and 2016). The study in broad terms: In model experiments, template switching captured roughly one uniquely barcoded TCR beta cDNA molecule for every two T cells. For two donors (one aged 18 to 30 and one aged 80 or older), the study analyzed two additional independent replicas of 1 million unique cDNA reads from the same blood draw. To avoid experimental bias, donors of different ages were randomly spread across the sequencing lanes. Four age groups were formed from the donors: young (average approximately 15 years), middle-aged (less than 40), aged (roughly 59) and long-lived (roughly 81). To track age-related changes in TCR beta repertoire diversity, the study relied on deep sequencing normalized with unique cDNA molecular identifiers.

The paper's findings and limits, for the study overall: Because donor CMV infection status was unknown, age-related changes in expanded clonotypes were potentially confounded. Because profiling used bulk unsorted PBMCs, naive and antigen-experienced compartments could not be compared conclusively. As age increased, observed TCR beta diversity per million T cells dropped in a roughly linear way, and a significant reduction was already evident by age roughly 36. A strong correlation was found between observed TCR beta diversity and the percentage of naive T cells measured by flow cytometry. Total diversity estimates from one million sequenced T cells were considered lower bounds and underestimates. Compared with the aged group, the long-lived group had more naive CD4+ T cells, fewer expanded clones and increased TCR diversity, a pattern suggesting age selection.

This clonotype was sampled from a woman in her sixties in good health. This sequence uses TRBV9 and TRBJ2-4; TRBD2 is a possible D gene, resting on 7 matching bases. Input material: blood. The nucleotide sequence reads TGTGCCAGCAGCCCTAGTGGGGGGGCCCTCAAAAACATTCAGTACTTC. This translates into CASSPSGGALKNIQYF.